Listed here are 25 T cell receptor beta chains from one sample, sequenced in a study of cytomegalovirus exposure and HLA in healthy donors. The PCR used 60 Vbeta and 13 Jbeta primers. Libraries were prepared by immunoSEQ multiplex PCR; TCRdb keeps only in-frame clonotypes and omits some of them. The sample lists around 150,000 clones, approximately 82% occurring once. Sample: PBMCs. These receptor sequences come from a male donor in good health and CMV-seronegative.

The rearrangement uses TRBV2 and TRBJ2-7, with 13 bases lining up with TRBD2. Germline CDR1 and CDR2: SNHLY and FYNNEI. This CDR3 region has 17 residues. With V trimmed by 10 bases and J by 0 bases, 12 bases remained unmatched. CDR3 amino acids: CATSGTSGTHSSYEQYF. In DNA, the CDR3 is TGTGCCACCTCCGGGACTAGCGGGACCCATAGCTCCTACGAGCAGTACTTC.

This clone showed up just once. This sequence joins TRBV4-1 and TRBJ1-3, with D unclear. The CDR3 is 17 amino acids. V shed 0 bases and J shed 0 bases, with 12 bases lying between them. CDR1 is MGHRA and CDR2 is YSYEKL in the germline V gene. CDR3 coding DNA: TGCGCCAGCAGCCAAGACGCGCTTTCCTCCTCTGGAAACACCATATATTTT. It encodes CASSQDALSSSGNTIYF.

This chain connects TRBV6-1 to TRBJ2-7; TRBD1 might be the D (6 bases). CDR1 and CDR2 (germline): MNHNS, SASEGT. V lost 7 bases, J lost 3 bases, and 13 bases lay in between. This CDR3 contains 13 residues. CDR3 residues: CASTKDRYYEQYF. The CDR3 DNA sequence: TGTGCCAGCACCAAGGACAGATACTACGAGCAGTACTTC.

This clone is categorized as medium-sized. The J gene is TRBJ2-7, the V gene TRBV4-3, with D unclear. Germline V lookup: CDR1 LGHNA, CDR2 YSLEER. This CDR3 has 15 residues. V was shortened by 4 bases and J by 7 bases, with 20 bases between the two germline ends. The CDR3 here is CASSPTRGFGGEQYF. Here the CDR3 DNA reads TGCGCCAGCAGCCCGACCCGAGGTTTCGGTGGGGAGCAGTACTTC.

The chain recombines TRBV5-6 with TRBJ1-2; D possibly corresponds to TRBD1 (5 bases). V was trimmed by 4 bases and J by 9 bases, leaving 10 bases between them. The CDR3 sequence is 11 residues long. Germline-derived CDR1 and CDR2 are SGHDT and YYEEEE. The DNA for the CDR3 is TGTGCCAGCAGCCTTGGGGCTAGCTACACCTTC. This encodes CASSLGASYTF.

The chain is built from TRBV7-9 and TRBJ2-7; possible D gene TRBD2, 6 bases. The CDR3 covers 14 residues. Germline V gene lookup returns CDR1 SEHNR and CDR2 FQNEAQ (reference sequence). Trimming pared 8 bases from V and 3 bases from J, leaving 17 bases between. The CDR3 nucleotides read TGTGCCAGCTCACCTGGGGGGAACAGCTACGAGCAGTACTTC. This codes for CASSPGGNSYEQYF. Combining the CDR3 with reference TRBV7-9 and TRBJ2-7 gives the whole variable domain DTGVSQNPRHKITKRGQNVTFRCDPISEHNRLYWYRQTLGQGPEFLTYFQNEAQLEKSRLLSDRFSAERPKGSFSTLEIQRTEQGDSAMYLCASSPGGNSYEQYFGPGTRLTVT.

The chain's CDR3 is CASSFPSAVETQYF. Written as DNA, the CDR3 is TGTGCCAGCAGTTTCCCGTCAGCGGTGGAGACCCAGTACTTC. The J gene is TRBJ2-5, the V gene TRBV28, with D perhaps TRBD2 (5 bases). CDR1 and CDR2 (germline): MDHEN, SYDVKM. The V end was cut by 3 bases, the J end by 5 bases, with 13 bases between. This CDR3 contains 14 residues.

V gene TRBV10-3 combines with J gene TRBJ1-3; D is possibly TRBD1 (5 bases). The CDR3 is 15 amino acids. Germline CDR1 reads ENHRY; CDR2 reads SYGVKD. Trimming pared 2 bases from V and 1 base from J, leaving 9 bases between. The CDR3 DNA sequence: TGTGCCATCAGTGAGCCCCAGGGTTCTGGAAACACCATATATTTT. Encoded protein: CAISEPQGSGNTIYF.

The chain combines TRBV5-6 with TRBJ2-7, with D possibly matching TRBD2 (5 bases). Deletions cut 1 base from V and 6 bases from J, with 8 bases between. From germline, CDR1 is SGHDT and CDR2 YYEEEE. This CDR3 has 12 amino acids. CDR3 residues: CASSLFRGEQYF. In DNA, the CDR3 is TGTGCCAGCAGCTTGTTCCGGGGCGAGCAGTACTTC.

The chain has TRBV6-4 and TRBJ2-3; 9 nucleotides align to TRBD2. Germline loops: CDR1 MRHNA, CDR2 SNTAGT. V was clipped by 3 bases and J by 4 bases; unmatched bases: 14. The CDR3 runs 18 residues. DNA of the CDR3: TGTGCCAGCAGTGATCCTCACCTCCTAGAGCGGGGGGCAGATACGCAGTATTTT. Translating it yields CASSDPHLLERGADTQYF.

This rearrangement joins TRBV7-9 to TRBJ2-1; D uncertain. The CDR3 loop spans 12 amino acids. The germline CDR1 and CDR2 sequences are SEHNR and FQNEAQ (reference sequence). The germline V and J ends were trimmed by 5 bases and 3 bases, with 5 bases remaining between them. This CDR3 reads CASSPLYNEQFF. In DNA, the CDR3 is TGTGCCAGCAGCCCTCTCTACAATGAGCAGTTCTTC.

V usage is TRBV4-1 and J usage is TRBJ2-3, with 7 nucleotides matching TRBD1. The ends lost 3 bases at V and 0 bases at J; junction bases unmatched: 6. The CDR3 totals 16 residues. The V gene's germline CDR1 is MGHRA and CDR2 YSYEKL. CDR3 bases: TGCGCCAGCAGCCAGGCCGACAGGGTCAGCACAGATACGCAGTATTTT. Translation: CASSQADRVSTDTQYF.

The chain employs TRBV18 and TRBJ1-5, with 7 bases that match TRBD1. The junction had 4 bases not matched to a gene; V was cut back by 5 bases and J by 3 bases. Germline CDR1 and CDR2: KGHSH and LQKENI. The CDR3 length is 14 residues. CDR3 coding DNA: TGTGCCAGCTCATCCGGGACAGCCAATCAGCCCCAGCATTTT. It yields the protein CASSSGTANQPQHF.

This clone was observed a single time. V usage is TRBV13 and J usage is TRBJ2-3; TRBD2 matches 8 bases. There are 18 residues in the CDR3. Trimming cost V 0 bases and J 2 bases; bases outside gene matches: 10. Germline V CDR1 and CDR2: PRHDT, FYEKMQ (reference sequence). CDR3 amino acids: CASSLGRDSGVYTDTQYF. CDR3 in DNA: TGTGCCAGCAGCTTAGGCAGGGATAGCGGGGTCTACACAGATACGCAGTATTTT.

Only a few counts were recorded for this clone. The chain carries TRBV6-6 and TRBJ2-7; the D gene is possibly TRBD1 (5 bases). The V end was cut by 2 bases, the J end by 1 base, with 9 bases between. CDR3 length: 14 residues. Germline V gene data show CDR1 as MNHNY and CDR2 as SVGAGI (reference sequence). The CDR3 region is CASSYTAGSYEQYF. CDR3 coding DNA: TGTGCCAGCAGTTACACTGCAGGGTCCTACGAGCAGTACTTC.

The V gene is TRBV4-3, the J gene TRBJ2-7, with D unclear. CDR1 and CDR2 from the germline V gene are LGHNA and YSLEER. Trimming left V 1 base short and J 4 bases short, with 11 bases between. The CDR3 loop spans 14 amino acids. CDR3 sequence: CASSQALSGYEQYF. Written as DNA, the CDR3 is TGCGCCAGCAGCCAAGCCCTTTCCGGGTACGAGCAGTACTTC.

This clone was seen more than once but under ten times. The chain recombines TRBV5-8 with TRBJ1-1; 7 bases are a match to TRBD1. CDR3 length: 14 residues. Trimming took 4 bases from V and 1 from J; bases not matched to a gene: 4. The germline V gene has CDR1 SGHTS and CDR2 YDEGEE. CDR3 sequence: CASSLTGRNTEAFF. CDR3 sequence (DNA): TGTGCCAGCAGCCTGACAGGGCGGAACACTGAAGCTTTCTTT.

The chain has TRBV5-5 and TRBJ1-1, with D perhaps TRBD1 (5 bases). The germline V gene encodes CDR1 SGHKS and CDR2 YYEKEE (reference sequence). The CDR3 sequence is 13 residues long. The V gene lost 0 bases and the J gene lost 6 bases, with 9 bases spanning the gap. The CDR3: CASSLVLGPEAFF. CDR3 DNA: TGTGCCAGCAGCTTGGTTCTGGGGCCTGAAGCTTTCTTT.

V usage is TRBV7-9 and J usage is TRBJ2-2, with TRBD1 matching over 7 bases. CDR1 is SEHNR and CDR2 is FQNEAQ in the germline V gene (reference sequence). The CDR3 runs to 16 residues. Germline trimming cut 4 bases from V and 0 bases from J; bases unmatched to any gene: 5. The CDR3 coding sequence is TGTGCCAGCAGCTCCAGACAGGGTGCGAACACCGGGGAGCTGTTTTTT. The encoded protein is CASSSRQGANTGELFF.

The chain's CDR3 is CASSQPGLAGTYEQYF. The CDR3 nucleotides read TGTGCCAGCAGCCAACCGGGACTAGCGGGGACGTACGAGCAGTACTTC. This rearrangement joins TRBV4-2 to TRBJ2-7; 13 positions agree with TRBD2. V lost 2 bases and J lost 4; bases outside the gene matches: 5. Per the germline V gene, CDR1 is LGHNA and CDR2 is YNFKEQ. This CDR3 is 16 amino acids long.

The chain joins TRBV6-6 to TRBJ2-1; unclear D gene. V was clipped by 2 bases and J by 10 bases, with 6 bases between them. This CDR3 region has 11 residues. Germline CDR1 MNHNY, CDR2 SVGAGI (reference sequence). The CDR3 is CASSYGAEQFF. The CDR3 bases are TGTGCCAGCAGTTACGGAGCAGAGCAGTTCTTC.

The rearrangement uses TRBV29-1 and TRBJ1-4; 8 nucleotides align to TRBD1. CDR1 and CDR2 (germline): SQVTM, ANQGSEA. J gave up 7 bases and V 5 bases, and 6 bases lay outside the gene matches. The length of the CDR3 is 13 residues. The chain's CDR3 is CSVFSGQGEKLFF. The CDR3 region has the DNA TGCAGCGTTTTCTCAGGACAGGGTGAAAAACTGTTTTTT. The full variable domain, in which reference TRBV29-1 and TRBJ1-4 provide the parts outside the CDR3, is SAVISQKPSRDICQRGTSLTIQCQVDSQVTMMFWYRQQPGQSLTLIATANQGSEATYESGFVIDKFPISRPNLTFSTLTVSNMSPEDSSIYLCSVFSGQGEKLFFGSGTQLSVL.

The chain has TRBV5-4 and TRBJ1-4, with D perhaps matching TRBD1 (5 bases). V shed 3 bases and J shed 3 bases, with 12 bases lying between them. Germline CDR1 is SGHNT and CDR2 is YYREEE (reference sequence). The CDR3 runs to 15 residues. Here the CDR3 reads CASSSPRDSNEKLFF. CDR3 nucleotides: TGTGCCAGCAGCTCCCCGCGGGACTCTAATGAAAAACTGTTTTTT.

The V and J genes are TRBV4-2 and TRBJ1-2; possibly TRBD1 for D (6 bases). V lost 0 bases, J lost 7 bases, and 9 bases lay in between. CDR1 and CDR2 from the germline V gene are LGHNA and YNFKEQ. The CDR3 sequence is 13 residues long. CDR3 DNA sequence: TGTGCCAGCAGCCAAGAACAAGGGGGTGGCTACACCTTC. Protein: CASSQEQGGGYTF.

This sequence joins TRBV5-4 and TRBJ2-7; 9 bases line up with TRBD1. V shed 4 bases, J shed 1 base, and the junction held 6 bases outside the gene matches. The CDR3 extends over 15 amino acids. The V gene's germline CDR1 is SGHNT and CDR2 YYREEE (reference sequence). This CDR3 is CASSDRGGFSYEQYF. The CDR3 DNA is TGTGCCAGCAGCGACAGGGGGGGCTTTTCCTACGAGCAGTACTTC.